A selection of T cell receptor beta chains follows, all from one sample in a study of cytomegalovirus exposure and HLA in healthy donors. Assay: immunoSEQ multiplex PCR; the TCRdb copy retains only in-frame clones and omits some. The sample includes around 86,000 clones, about 80% of them seen just once. The sequencing input was PBMCs. The receptors were gathered from a female donor in good health and CMV-seronegative. CDR3s include the opening cysteine and the closing phenylalanine or tryptophan. Each record gives: clone size, V gene, D gene, J gene, CDR3 DNA, CDR3 protein. D genes are given only for firm matches. Rows give clone size only sometimes, using once, few, many, or a class for an expanded clone.

-	TRBV28	TRBD1	TRBJ1-2	TGTGCCAGCAGTTCTATAGGACAGGGGGAGGGCTACACCTTC	CASSSIGQGEGYTF
-	TRBV5-6	TRBD1	TRBJ2-3	TGTGCCAGCACGACGACAGGGGCAGATACGCAGTATTTT	CASTTTGADTQYF
-	TRBV10-3	-	TRBJ1-2	TGTGCCATCAGCCGGGACTCTAACTATGGCTACACCTTC	CAISRDSNYGYTF
once	TRBV28	TRBD1	TRBJ1-5	TGTGCCAGCAGTTCACAAGGACAGGTTGATCAGCCCCAGCATTTT	CASSSQGQVDQPQHF
-	TRBV7-2	-	TRBJ1-1	TGTGCCAGCAGCTTAGTAGAAAACACTGAAGCTTTCTTT	CASSLVENTEAFF
-	TRBV2	-	TRBJ2-1	TGTGCCAGCAAGGGGGACGGGAACAATGAGCAGTTCTTC	CASKGDGNNEQFF
-	TRBV7-8	TRBD1	TRBJ1-5	TGTGCCAGCAGCATCGGGACAGGGAGAAGCAATCAGCCCCAGCATTTT	CASSIGTGRSNQPQHF
-	TRBV2	TRBD1	TRBJ1-1	TGTGCCAGCAGTGAAGGGGGACAGGGGGCTTTCTTT	CASSEGGQGAFF
-	TRBV28	-	TRBJ2-2	TGTGCCAGCAGTTTTCAGTTTAAGCTGTTTTTT	CASSFQFKLFF
-	TRBV19	TRBD1	TRBJ2-7	TGTGCCACACGGGACAGGGGTGTCGAGCAGTACTTC	CATRDRGVEQYF
-	TRBV28	-	TRBJ2-2	TGTGCCAGCAGAACACCAAACACCGGGGAGCTGTTTTTT	CASRTPNTGELFF
-	TRBV20-1	-	TRBJ2-5	TGCAGTGCCCCCGAGAGGGAGACCCAGTACTTC	CSAPERETQYF
-	TRBV28	TRBD1	TRBJ1-2	TGTGCCAGCAGTTCGACAGGGGAGGGCTATGGCTACACCTTC	CASSSTGEGYGYTF
-	TRBV10-3	TRBD1	TRBJ2-1	TGTGCCATCAGTACGGGACAGGATGAGCAGTTCTTC	CAISTGQDEQFF
-	TRBV10-3	TRBD1	TRBJ2-7	TGTGCCATGAGAGACAGGGCGGCGGACGAGCAGTACTTC	CAMRDRAADEQYF
-	TRBV9	TRBD1	TRBJ1-2	TGTGCCAGCAGCGGAACAGGGGGATGGAGGTATGGCTACACCTTC	CASSGTGGWRYGYTF
-	TRBV7-6	-	TRBJ2-7	TGTGCCAGCAGCTTAGCTGACAGGCCCTCGAGGGACGAGCAGTACTTC	CASSLADRPSRDEQYF
-	TRBV7-2	-	TRBJ2-5	TGTGCCAGCAGCTTAGCCGGCGCCAGGAAAGAGACCCAGTACTTC	CASSLAGARKETQYF
-	TRBV4-1	-	TRBJ2-7	TGCGCCAGCAGCCAGGTTCTACTCTCCTACGAGCAGTACTTC	CASSQVLLSYEQYF
-	TRBV19	TRBD1	TRBJ1-5	TGTGCCAGTAGTCAACAGGGGAGCGGACAGCCCCAGCATTTT	CASSQQGSGQPQHF
-	TRBV4-2	-	TRBJ1-3	TGTGCCAGCAGCCAGGTGACCCACAGCTCTGGAAACACCATATATTTT	CASSQVTHSSGNTIYF
-	TRBV7-2	-	TRBJ2-1	TGTGCCAGCAGGCCCGGGACTTCAAATGAGCAGTTCTTC	CASRPGTSNEQFF
-	TRBV18	TRBD1	TRBJ1-1	TGTGCCAGCTCACGGGGACAGGGGGAAACTGAAGCTTTCTTT	CASSRGQGETEAFF
-	TRBV5-4	-	TRBJ2-3	TGTGCCAGCAGCTTGGACCAGGGGCGCATGGATACGCAGTATTTT	CASSLDQGRMDTQYF
-	TRBV25-1	-	TRBJ1-3	TGTGCCAGCAGTGATCCCCGGACAGCTGGAAACACCATATATTTT	CASSDPRTAGNTIYF
-	TRBV15	-	TRBJ1-4	TGTGCCACCAGCAGAGATGCCCAAGCTGAAAAACTGTTTTTT	CATSRDAQAEKLFF
once	TRBV7-7	TRBD2	TRBJ2-1	TGTGCTAGCAGCTTAGGCCTAGCGGGAGGTAGTGAGCAGTTCTTC	CASSLGLAGGSEQFF
few	TRBV27	-	TRBJ1-1	TGTGCCAGCAGTAACCAGGGCTTGGCGAACACTGAAGCTTTCTTT	CASSNQGLANTEAFF
-	TRBV30	-	TRBJ2-3	TGTGCCTGGAGTCTTCAGGCCCCAGATACGCAGTATTTT	CAWSLQAPDTQYF
-	TRBV5-1	TRBD1	TRBJ2-6	TGCGCCAGCAGCAGCGGACAGGGGGGAAGCTCTGGGGCCAACGTCCTGACTTTC	CASSSGQGGSSGANVLTF
-	TRBV18	TRBD1	TRBJ1-5	TGTGCCAGCTCAGCCGACAGGGTATCAAATCAGCCCCAGCATTTT	CASSADRVSNQPQHF
-	TRBV29-1	TRBD1	TRBJ2-3	TGCAGCGTTGAACAGGGGGCCGCAGATACGCAGTATTTT	CSVEQGAADTQYF
few	TRBV7-9	-	TRBJ1-3	TGTGCCAGCAGCTCTTTCAACAGGGACACCATATATTTT	CASSSFNRDTIYF
-	TRBV6-1	-	TRBJ2-7	TGTGCCAGCAGTGCTGGAGCCTCAGCCACCTACGAGCAGTACTTC	CASSAGASATYEQYF
-	TRBV6-5	TRBD1	TRBJ1-1	TGTGCCAGCAGTTACTCACAGACAGGGGGCACTGAAGCTTTCTTT	CASSYSQTGGTEAFF
-	TRBV28	-	TRBJ2-5	TGTGCCAGCAGTTTACGACTGAGGGAGACCCAGTACTTC	CASSLRLRETQYF
-	TRBV4-3	-	TRBJ1-6	TGCGCCAGCAGCCAAGACCCCCCAGGCAGCTCCTATAATTCACCCCTCCACTTT	CASSQDPPGSSYNSPLHF
-	TRBV5-1	TRBD2	TRBJ2-1	TGCGCCAGCAGCCCTAGCGGAATCCCGGGTGAGCAGTTCTTC	CASSPSGIPGEQFF
-	TRBV6-5	TRBD2	TRBJ2-7	TGTGCCAGCAGTATCAGATTAGCGGGAGGTTACGAGCAGTACTTC	CASSIRLAGGYEQYF
-	TRBV4-1	TRBD1	TRBJ2-1	TGCGCCAGCAGCCCCCAGGGGGTCAGCTCCTACAATGAGCAGTTCTTC	CASSPQGVSSYNEQFF
-	TRBV7-7	TRBD2	TRBJ2-7	TGTGCTAGCAGCTTGGGGACTAGAGACGAGCAGTACTTC	CASSLGTRDEQYF
-	TRBV28	TRBD1	TRBJ2-6	TGTGCCGGGGCGCAAGGGGGCGCATCTGGGGCCAACGTCCTGACTTTC	CAGAQGGASGANVLTF
-	TRBV6-1	TRBD2	TRBJ2-7	TGTGCCAGCAGTGAAGGACTAGCGGGAGGGCCTAGGTCCTACGAGCAGTACTTC	CASSEGLAGGPRSYEQYF
-	TRBV6-6	TRBD1	TRBJ1-2	TGTGCCAGCAGTCAGGGGGGAAGGGGCTACACCTTC	CASSQGGRGYTF
few	TRBV2	TRBD1	TRBJ1-1	TGTGCCATAAACGACAGGGCGAACACTGAAGCTTTCTTT	CAINDRANTEAFF
-	TRBV5-4	TRBD2	TRBJ2-1	TGTGCCAGCAGGCCTGGGACTAGCGGGAGTTCCTACAATGAGCAGTTCTTC	CASRPGTSGSSYNEQFF
-	TRBV6-5	TRBD1	TRBJ2-1	TGTGCCAGCAGCGACAGGGGGCTTTCCTACAATGAGCAGTTCTTC	CASSDRGLSYNEQFF
-	TRBV29-1	-	TRBJ1-1	TGCAGCGCCGGTGGGGCCCAGAACACTGAAGCTTTCTTT	CSAGGAQNTEAFF